This T cell receptor beta chain was captured by sequencing in a study of blood T cell repertoires in COVID-19. As for the study in general: Some COVID-19 samples were acute and others convalescent; all came from the United States, Italy and Spain. Sample material is recorded as cDNA or gDNA derived from T cells, B-cell-depleted T cells, or PBMCs.

CDR1 and CDR2 (germline): SGHRS, YFSETQ. The CDR3 spans 18 residues. Germline trimming cut 0 bases from V and 4 bases from J; bases unmatched to any gene: 15. How the authors handled the data: The authors estimated nucleated cell counts from reference gene primer amplification. Assay used: immunoSEQ multiplex PCR; TCRdb lists only in-frame clones, some missing. V, J and clone size were drawn from that table, and D and trimming were deduced from the DNA. The sample consists of 140,000 or so clones, about 86% of them appearing once. The sequence was obtained from a human donor in a cohort sampled during active COVID-19. The chain couples TRBV5-1 to TRBJ1-2, with TRBD1 identical over 7 bases. The sequenced material came from peripheral blood. As DNA, the CDR3 is TGCGCCAGCAGCTTGGGAGGGGGCGCCGGAATTCGGAGCTATGGCTACACCTTC. Translation: CASSLGGGAGIRSYGYTF.